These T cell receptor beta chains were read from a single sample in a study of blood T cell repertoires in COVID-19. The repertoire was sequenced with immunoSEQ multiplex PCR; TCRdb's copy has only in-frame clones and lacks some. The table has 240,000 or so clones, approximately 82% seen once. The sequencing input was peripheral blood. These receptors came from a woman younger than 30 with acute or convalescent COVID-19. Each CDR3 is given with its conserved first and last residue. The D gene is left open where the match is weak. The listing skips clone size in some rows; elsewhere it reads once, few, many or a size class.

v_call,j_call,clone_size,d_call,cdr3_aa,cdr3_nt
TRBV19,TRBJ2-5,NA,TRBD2,CASSRGSGAGQETQYF,TGTGCCAGTAGTAGGGGTAGCGGGGCAGGACAAGAGACCCAGTACTTC
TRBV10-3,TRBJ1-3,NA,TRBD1,CAISDQQGLGNTIYF,TGTGCCATCAGTGATCAACAGGGGTTGGGAAACACCATATATTTT
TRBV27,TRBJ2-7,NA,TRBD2,CASSPVGGKSYEQYF,TGTGCCAGCAGTCCGGTGGGGGGGAAATCCTACGAGCAGTACTTC
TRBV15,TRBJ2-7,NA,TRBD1,CATSSLPGQGYEQYF,TGTGCCACCAGCAGTTTACCGGGACAGGGCTACGAGCAGTACTTC
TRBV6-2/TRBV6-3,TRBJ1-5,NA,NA,CASSYSSLNQPQHF,TGTGCCAGCAGTTACTCGAGTCTGAATCAGCCCCAGCATTTT
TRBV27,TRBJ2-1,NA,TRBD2,CASSRLAEYNEQFF,TGTGCCAGCAGTAGACTAGCGGAGTACAATGAGCAGTTCTTC
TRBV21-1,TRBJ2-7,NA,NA,CASSAGTGRYEQYF,TGTGCCAGCAGCGCCGGGACAGGGCGGTACGAGCAGTACTTC
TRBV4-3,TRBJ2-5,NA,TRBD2,CASSQGSWGLAGETQYF,TGCGCCAGCAGCCAAGGAAGTTGGGGACTAGCGGGAGAGACCCAGTACTTC
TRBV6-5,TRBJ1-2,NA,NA,CASSFLLTAFYGYTF,TGTGCCAGCAGTTTTCTGTTGACAGCATTTTATGGCTACACCTTC
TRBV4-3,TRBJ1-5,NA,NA,CASSQVGGGTIQPQHF,TGCGCCAGCAGCCAAGTGGGGGGGGGAACGATTCAGCCCCAGCATTTT
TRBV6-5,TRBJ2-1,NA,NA,CASQWARSNEQFF,TGTGCCAGCCAATGGGCCAGGTCCAATGAGCAGTTCTTC
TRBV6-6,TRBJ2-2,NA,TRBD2,CASSRRPTRAGAYTGELFF,TGTGCCAGCAGCCGACGCCCCACACGAGCGGGAGCTTACACCGGGGAGCTGTTTTTT
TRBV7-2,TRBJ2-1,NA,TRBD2,CASRSTQASGRFREQFF,TGTGCCAGCAGATCCACCCAGGCTAGCGGGAGATTCCGGGAGCAGTTCTTC
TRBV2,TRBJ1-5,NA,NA,CASRDYSNQPQHF,TGTGCCAGCAGGGACTATAGCAATCAGCCCCAGCATTTT
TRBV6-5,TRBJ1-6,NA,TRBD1,CASRGQAHNSPLHF,TGTGCCAGCAGAGGACAGGCGCACAATTCACCCCTCCACTTT
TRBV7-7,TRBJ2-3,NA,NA,CASSPGAGSLHTQYF,TGTGCTAGCAGCCCAGGGGCAGGGTCACTCCATACGCAGTATTTT
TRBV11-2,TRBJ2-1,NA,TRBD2,CASSSSSSGSRHEQFF,TGTGCCAGCAGCTCCTCCTCTAGCGGGAGTAGGCATGAGCAGTTCTTC
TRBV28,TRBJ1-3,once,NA,CASSFQGADGNTIYF,TGTGCCAGCAGTTTTCAAGGGGCAGATGGAAACACCATATATTTT
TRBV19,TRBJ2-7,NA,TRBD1,CASGDRVTYEQYF,TGTGCCAGTGGGGACAGGGTTACCTACGAGCAGTACTTC
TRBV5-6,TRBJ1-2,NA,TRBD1,CASSSETGWDYGYTF,TGTGCCAGCAGCTCGGAGACAGGGTGGGACTATGGCTACACCTTC
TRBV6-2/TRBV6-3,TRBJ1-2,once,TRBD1,CASSYAAGQGGGYTF,TGTGCCAGCAGTTACGCGGCCGGACAGGGAGGCGGCTACACCTTC
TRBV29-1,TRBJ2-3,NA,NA,CSVEDYVGEGTDTQYF,TGCAGCGTTGAAGATTATGTAGGGGAAGGTACAGATACGCAGTATTTT
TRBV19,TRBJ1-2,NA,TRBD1,CASSERTGQGSGYTF,TGTGCCAGTAGTGAACGAACGGGACAGGGAAGTGGCTACACCTTC
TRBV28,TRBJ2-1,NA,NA,CASSPRYGLPSSYNEQFF,TGTGCCAGCAGCCCGAGGTACGGACTCCCGAGCTCCTACAATGAGCAGTTCTTC
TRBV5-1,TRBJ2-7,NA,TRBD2,CASSSGPRDYTYEQYF,TGCGCCAGCAGCTCCGGCCCCCGGGACTATACCTACGAGCAGTACTTC
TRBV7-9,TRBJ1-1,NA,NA,CASSLGGLQNTEAFF,TGTGCCAGCAGCTTAGGCGGCCTCCAGAACACTGAAGCTTTCTTT
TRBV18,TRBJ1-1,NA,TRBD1,CASSRGTGEMNTEAFF,TGTGCCAGCTCACGAGGGACAGGGGAGATGAACACTGAAGCTTTCTTT
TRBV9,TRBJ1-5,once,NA,CASSGQGRQPQHF,TGTGCCAGCAGCGGACAAGGTCGTCAGCCCCAGCATTTT
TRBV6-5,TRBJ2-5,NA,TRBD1,CASSYRDRGLWETQYF,TGTGCCAGCAGTTACAGGGACAGGGGGCTCTGGGAGACCCAGTACTTC
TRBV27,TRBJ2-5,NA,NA,CASSWRGETQYF,TGTGCCAGCAGTTGGCGGGGCGAGACCCAGTACTTC
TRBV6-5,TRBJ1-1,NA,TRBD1,CASSLQGPGTEAFF,TGTGCCAGCAGTTTACAGGGGCCAGGCACTGAAGCTTTCTTT
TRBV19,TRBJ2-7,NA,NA,CASSIGVSSYEQYF,TGTGCCAGTAGTATAGGCGTCTCCTCCTACGAGCAGTACTTC
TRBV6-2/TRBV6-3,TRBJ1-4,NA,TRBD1,CASSPRQGGEKLFF,TGTGCCAGCAGCCCCCGACAGGGGGGTGAAAAACTGTTTTTT
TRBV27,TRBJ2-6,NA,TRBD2,CASGLRWTSGPSGANVLTF,TGTGCCAGCGGGCTTCGGTGGACTAGCGGGCCCTCTGGGGCCAACGTCCTGACTTTC
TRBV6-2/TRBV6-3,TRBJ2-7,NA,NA,CASSHTYEQYF,TGTGCCAGCAGCCACACCTACGAGCAGTACTTC
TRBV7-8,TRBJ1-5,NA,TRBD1,CASSPQGVSNQPQHF,TGTGCCAGCAGCCCCCAGGGGGTAAGCAATCAGCCCCAGCATTTT
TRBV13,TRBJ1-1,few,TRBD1,CASSPTGQGATEAFF,TGTGCCAGCAGCCCCACCGGACAGGGGGCGACTGAAGCTTTCTTT
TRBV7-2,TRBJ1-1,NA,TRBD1,CASSSWDSHTEAFF,TGTGCCAGCAGCTCCTGGGACAGCCACACTGAAGCTTTCTTT
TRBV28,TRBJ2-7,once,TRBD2,CASSTNRYGTSGRIHYEQYF,TGTGCCAGCAGTACCAATAGATACGGGACTAGCGGGAGGATTCATTACGAGCAGTACTTC
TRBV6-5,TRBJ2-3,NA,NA,CASSTYTGTQYF,TGTGCCAGCAGTACCTATACGGGTACGCAGTATTTT
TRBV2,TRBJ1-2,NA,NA,CASSWPGVVGYTF,TGTGCCAGCAGCTGGCCGGGGGTCGTTGGCTACACCTTC
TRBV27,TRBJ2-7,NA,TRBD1,CASSLSAAGTVSYEQYF,TGTGCCAGCAGTTTATCCGCAGCAGGGACAGTCTCCTACGAGCAGTACTTC
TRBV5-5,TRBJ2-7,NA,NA,CASSLGGLGTGFNYEQYF,TGTGCCAGCAGCTTGGGAGGACTAGGGACAGGATTTAACTACGAGCAGTACTTC
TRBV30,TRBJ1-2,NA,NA,CAWNEFGGPYGYTF,TGTGCCTGGAACGAATTCGGGGGTCCCTATGGCTACACCTTC
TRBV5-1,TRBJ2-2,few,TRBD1,CASSIQTGPGELFF,TGCGCCAGCAGCATACAGACAGGGCCCGGGGAGCTGTTTTTT
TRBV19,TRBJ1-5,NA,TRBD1,CASSAPMTGTWEPQHF,TGTGCCAGTAGTGCTCCGATGACAGGGACCTGGGAGCCCCAGCATTTT
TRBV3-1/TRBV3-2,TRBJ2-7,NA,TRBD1,CASSPGQGAIEQYF,TGTGCCAGCAGCCCGGGACAGGGGGCAATCGAGCAGTACTTC
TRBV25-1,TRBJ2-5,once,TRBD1,CASSGDRPYQETQYF,TGTGCCAGCAGTGGGGACAGGCCGTACCAAGAGACCCAGTACTTC
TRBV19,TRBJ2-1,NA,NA,CASRNSGLPGYDEQFF,TGTGCCAGTAGAAACAGCGGACTCCCGGGGTACGATGAGCAGTTCTTC
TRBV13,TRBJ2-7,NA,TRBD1,CASSRGQVYEQYF,TGTGCCAGCTCACGAGGACAGGTCTACGAGCAGTACTTC
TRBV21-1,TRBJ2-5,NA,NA,CASSKARTGGADWSETQYF,TGTGCCAGCAGCAAAGCGAGGACAGGGGGCGCCGATTGGTCCGAGACCCAGTACTTC
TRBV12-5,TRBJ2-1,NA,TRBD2,CASAPSPTSHSYNEQFF,TGTGCTAGTGCCCCGTCCCCGACTAGCCACTCCTACAATGAGCAGTTCTTC
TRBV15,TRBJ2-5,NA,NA,CATSSGMRETQYF,TGTGCCACCAGCAGCGGAATGAGGGAGACCCAGTACTTC
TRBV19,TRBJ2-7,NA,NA,CASSIQGPGYEQYF,TGTGCCAGTAGTATACAGGGGCCGGGCTACGAGCAGTACTTC
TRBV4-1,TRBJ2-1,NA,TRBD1,CASSLTGTVYNEQFF,TGCGCCAGCAGCCTAACCGGGACAGTATACAATGAGCAGTTCTTC